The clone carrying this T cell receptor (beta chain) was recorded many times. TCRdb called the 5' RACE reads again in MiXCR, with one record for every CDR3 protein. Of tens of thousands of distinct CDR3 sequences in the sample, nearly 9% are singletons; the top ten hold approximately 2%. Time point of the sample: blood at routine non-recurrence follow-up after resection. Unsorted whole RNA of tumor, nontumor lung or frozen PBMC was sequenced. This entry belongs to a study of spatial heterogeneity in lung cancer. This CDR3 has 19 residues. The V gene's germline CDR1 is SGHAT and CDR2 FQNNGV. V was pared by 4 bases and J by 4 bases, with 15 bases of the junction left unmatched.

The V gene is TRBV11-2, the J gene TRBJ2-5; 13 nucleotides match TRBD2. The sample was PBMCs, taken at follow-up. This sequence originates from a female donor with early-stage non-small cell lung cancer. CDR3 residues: CASSSGLAGEVRVGETQYF. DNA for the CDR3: TGTGCCAGCAGCTCTGGACTAGCGGGAGAAGTAAGGGTCGGAGAGACCCAGTACTTC.